These 5 T cell receptor beta chains originate from one sample sequenced in a study of T cells after yellow fever vaccination. MiXCR, applied by TCRdb to the 5' RACE reads, yields one record per CDR3 protein. Among roughly 300,000 distinct CDR3 sequences, about 6.6% were seen once, and the ten largest hold about a sixth. The sample in question was PBMCs, obtained roughly 45 days after the first yellow fever vaccination. The origin of the receptors is a man aged 18-30 years who received the YFV17D yellow fever vaccine.

In its sample, this clonotype was seen a few times. This rearrangement joins TRBV6-4 to TRBJ2-2; tentative D call: TRBD1 (6 bases). Germline CDR1 and CDR2: MRHNA and SNTAGT. The V gene lost 8 bases and the J gene lost 0 bases, with 13 bases spanning the gap. This CDR3 has 15 residues. The CDR3 loop reads CASRPGHPNTGELFF. The CDR3 DNA is TGTGCCAGCCGGCCGGGACACCCGAACACCGGGGAGCTGTTTTTT.

This clonotype was recorded a few times. This chain uses TRBV7-8 with TRBJ2-1; TRBD1 matches at 7 bases. Germline CDR1 is SGHVS and CDR2 is FQNEAQ. J lost 2 bases, V lost 10 bases, and 11 bases had no gene match. The CDR3 sequence is 15 residues long. The CDR3 reads CATTPRQGTYNEQFF. The CDR3 DNA is TGTGCCACCACCCCCCGACAGGGAACCTACAATGAGCAGTTCTTC.

The chain combines TRBV5-6 with TRBJ2-1; the D is unclear. CDR1 and CDR2 (germline): SGHDT, YYEEEE. The CDR3 covers 16 residues. V dropped 3 bases and J dropped 0 bases, with 13 bases sitting between them. DNA for the CDR3: TGTGCCAGCAGCTCTGGCGTGGTTTTCTCCTACAATGAGCAGTTCTTC. Translating it yields CASSSGVVFSYNEQFF.

This clonotype was found a few times. CDR3 bases: TGTGCCAGCAGCCAAGGAGGGGAAGGCTACACCTTC. Its translation: CASSQGGEGYTF. The chain has TRBV3-1 and TRBJ1-2; a possible D gene is TRBD1 (5 bases). The germline gives CDR1 LGHDT, CDR2 YNNKEL (reference sequence). The CDR3 has 12 amino acids. Trimming removed 1 base from V and 8 bases from J, with 8 bases in between.

Ten or more counts support this clonotype. J is TRBJ2-3 and V is TRBV7-9; 11 bases align to TRBD2. The CDR3 totals 16 residues. The germline V gene encodes CDR1 SEHNR and CDR2 FQNEAQ (reference sequence). The V gene end was trimmed by 2 bases and the J gene end by 2 bases; junction bases not matched to a gene: 3. CDR3 residues: CASSLRLAGYTDTQYF. The CDR3 nucleotides read TGTGCCAGCAGCTTAAGACTAGCGGGGTACACAGATACGCAGTATTTT.